Each of the 22 T cell receptor beta chains below was sequenced from the same sample in a study of siplizumab effects on memory and regulatory T cells. TCRdb keeps only in-frame clones here, not all; method: immunoSEQ multiplex PCR. Counted here are roughly 56,000 clones, 93% occurring once; the ten biggest clones make up around 40%. The sequenced sample was CD8+ T cells sorted from blood. These receptors all come from a human donor in good health.

The genes are TRBV10-3 and TRBJ2-5, with no clear D. The V end was cut by 2 bases, the J end by 1 base, with 5 bases between. Per the germline V gene, CDR1 is ENHRY and CDR2 is SYGVKD. The CDR3 contains 13 residues. The CDR3 DNA reads TGTGCCATCAGTGAGGTGAGCCAAGAGACCCAGTACTTC. Amino acid sequence: CAISEVSQETQYF.

This chain connects TRBV7-3 to TRBJ2-5; 9 nucleotides match TRBD2. V shed 2 bases, J shed 4 bases, and the junction held 5 bases outside the gene matches. This CDR3 has 15 residues. Germline-derived CDR1 and CDR2 are SGHTA and FQGTGA. The CDR3 nucleotides read TGTGCCAGCAGCTTATTAGCGGGAGCGGGAGAGACCCAGTACTTC. It yields the protein CASSLLAGAGETQYF.

The chain is built from TRBV2 and TRBJ1-4; D ambiguous. Trimming left V 2 bases short and J 8 bases short, with 21 bases between. This CDR3 spans 17 amino acids. Germline V gene lookup returns CDR1 SNHLY and CDR2 FYNNEI. For the CDR3, the DNA is TGTGCCAGCAGTGAACCTACCCCGGAGGGTATAGAGGAAAAACTGTTTTTT. It yields the protein CASSEPTPEGIEEKLFF. The whole variable domain, filled in from reference TRBV2 and TRBJ1-4, reads EPEVTQTPSHQVTQMGQEVILRCVPISNHLYFYWYRQILGQKVEFLVSFYNNEISEKSEIFDDQFSVERPDGSNFTLKIRSTKLEDSAMYFCASSEPTPEGIEEKLFFGSGTQLSVL.

The chain links TRBV5-4 to TRBJ2-5; no reliable D call. CDR1 SGHNT and CDR2 YYREEE come from the germline V gene (reference sequence). This CDR3 contains 16 residues. V was pared by 4 bases and J by 5 bases, with 21 bases between. The CDR3 protein is CASSQPGPRNVETQYF. The CDR3 region has the DNA TGTGCCAGCAGCCAGCCCGGACCGCGAAACGTTGAGACCCAGTACTTC. Full variable domain (outside the CDR3, taken from reference TRBV5-4 and TRBJ2-5): ETGVTQSPTHLIKTRGQQVTLRCSSQSGHNTVSWYQQALGQGPQFIFQYYREEENGRGNFPPRFSGLQFPNYSSELNVNALELDDSALYLCASSQPGPRNVETQYFGPGTRLLVL.

This chain uses TRBV7-3 with TRBJ2-1; 8 bases line up with TRBD2. This CDR3 comprises 17 residues. With V trimmed by 5 bases and J by 0 bases, 9 bases remained unmatched. Germline CDR1 is SGHTA and CDR2 is FQGTGA. The CDR3, as DNA: TGTGCCAGCAGCCCTCGACTAGCGCGGGGCTCCTACAATGAGCAGTTCTTC. Translating it yields CASSPRLARGSYNEQFF.

The chain combines TRBV7-9 with TRBJ2-1; D unclear. The CDR3 is 12 residues long. Germline CDR1 reads SEHNR; CDR2 reads FQNEAQ (reference sequence). V gave up 4 bases and J gave up 6 bases, with 7 bases separating them. The CDR3 reads CASSSPSNEQFF. CDR3 DNA sequence: TGTGCCAGCAGCTCACCTAGCAATGAGCAGTTCTTC.

The chain recombines TRBV29-1 with TRBJ2-5; 9 bases match TRBD1. V shed 4 bases and J 7 bases; nucleotides not matched to a gene: 13. CDR3 length equals 15 residues. Germline CDR1 and CDR2: SQVTM and ANQGSEA. Here the CDR3 reads CSVGGTGTPGGTQYF. CDR3 DNA sequence: TGCAGCGTTGGGGGGACAGGGACCCCCGGCGGGACCCAGTACTTC. Full variable domain (missing parts from reference TRBV29-1 and TRBJ2-5): SAVISQKPSRDICQRGTSLTIQCQVDSQVTMMFWYRQQPGQSLTLIATANQGSEATYESGFVIDKFPISRPNLTFSTLTVSNMSPEDSSIYLCSVGGTGTPGGTQYFGPGTRLLVL.

The rearrangement joins TRBV29-1 to TRBJ2-7; 8 bases match TRBD1. This CDR3 is built from 13 residues. Germline V CDR1 and CDR2: SQVTM, ANQGSEA. J gave up 7 bases and V 4 bases, and 9 bases lay outside the gene matches. CDR3 region: CSVAEYTGGEQYF. Written as DNA, the CDR3 is TGCAGCGTTGCCGAATACACAGGGGGAGAGCAGTACTTC.

This clone appeared once. The chain joins TRBV5-1 to TRBJ2-7, with TRBD2 as a possible D gene (5 bases). V gave up 2 bases and J gave up 0 bases, with 12 bases separating them. The CDR3 is 15 amino acids. Germline V gives CDR1 SGHRS, CDR2 YFSETQ. The CDR3 spells CASSLAPGSSYEQYF. In DNA, the CDR3 is TGCGCCAGCAGCTTAGCCCCGGGGAGCTCCTACGAGCAGTACTTC.

This clone was recorded only once. The V call is TRBV28, the J call TRBJ1-5; D not certain. This CDR3 is 17 amino acids long. V lost 7 bases and J lost 1, with 20 bases in between. Per germline, CDR1 MDHEN and CDR2 SYDVKM. CDR3 nucleotides: TGTGCCAGCAAACCCATAAGGGCGGTGGAAAGCAATCAGCCCCAGCATTTT. It specifies CASKPIRAVESNQPQHF. The entire variable domain, with the rest obtained from reference TRBV28 and TRBJ1-5, is as follows: DVKVTQSSRYLVKRTGEKVFLECVQDMDHENMFWYRQDPGLGLRLIYFSYDVKMKEKGDIPEGYSVSREKKERFSLILESASTNQTSMYLCASKPIRAVESNQPQHFGDGTRLSIL.

V and J are TRBV11-2 and TRBJ2-7; 7 bases align to TRBD1. There are 14 residues in the CDR3. V shed 4 bases and J 4 bases; nucleotides not matched to a gene: 7. Germline V gene data show CDR1 as SGHAT and CDR2 as FQNNGV. CDR3 nucleotide sequence: TGTGCCAGCAGCTCCGGGACAGCGATATACGAGCAGTACTTC. Protein sequence: CASSSGTAIYEQYF.

The V and J genes are TRBV6-4 and TRBJ2-3, with D perhaps TRBD2 (6 bases). The V end lost 2 bases, the J end lost 6 bases, and 12 bases lay between the germline ends. In germline, CDR1 is MRHNA, CDR2 SNTAGT. The CDR3 loop spans 14 amino acids. This CDR3 is CASSDTASVDTQYF. CDR3 bases: TGTGCCAGCAGTGACACTGCTAGCGTGGATACGCAGTATTTT.

The gene calls are TRBV20-1 and TRBJ1-1; D is uncertain. The germline gives CDR1 DFQATT, CDR2 SNEGSKA (reference sequence). This CDR3 is built from 11 residues. V was pared by 4 bases and J by 3 bases, with 6 bases between. The CDR3 loop reads CSATLDTEAFF. DNA of the CDR3: TGCAGTGCTACATTGGACACTGAAGCTTTCTTT.

The chain employs TRBV11-2 and TRBJ2-5, with D maybe TRBD1 (6 bases). The CDR3 is 15 residues long. The V end was cut by 2 bases, the J end by 5 bases, with 15 bases between. The germline CDR1 and CDR2 sequences are SGHAT and FQNNGV. The chain's CDR3 is CASSLTYRVGETQYF. The DNA for the CDR3 is TGTGCCAGCAGCTTAACGTACAGGGTCGGGGAGACCCAGTACTTC.

The J gene is TRBJ2-2, the V gene TRBV10-1; D is undetermined. Between the trimmed V and J ends, which lost 10 bases and 3 bases, there was a span of 6 bases. Germline V CDR1 and CDR2: WNHNN, SYGVQD (reference sequence). This CDR3 is built from 11 residues. CDR3 DNA sequence: TGCGCCACCTCTCACACCGGGGAGCTGTTTTTT. This gives the protein CATSHTGELFF.

The V and J genes are TRBV5-6 and TRBJ2-1, with TRBD2 matching over 9 bases. V was clipped by 1 base and J by 4 bases; unmatched bases: 6. CDR1 is SGHDT and CDR2 is YYEEEE in the germline V gene. The CDR3 has 16 amino acids. CDR3 region: CASSLPSLAGYNEQFF. CDR3 coding DNA: TGTGCCAGCAGCTTGCCGTCACTAGCGGGTTACAATGAGCAGTTCTTC. The variable domain in full, with the rest retrieved from reference TRBV5-6 and TRBJ2-1, is DAGVTQSPTHLIKTRGQQVTLRCSPKSGHDTVSWYQQALGQGPQFIFQYYEEEERQRGNFPDRFSGHQFPNYSSELNVNALLLGDSALYLCASSLPSLAGYNEQFFGPGTRLTVL.

This CDR3 reads CATSSAGDSGQHF. The CDR3 DNA reads as TGTGCCACCAGCAGTGCAGGGGATTCTGGCCAGCATTTT. V usage is TRBV15 and J usage is TRBJ1-5; a possible D gene is TRBD1 (6 bases). V lost 3 bases, J lost 12 bases, and 15 bases lay in between. This CDR3 spans 13 amino acids. Per the germline V gene, CDR1 is LNHNV and CDR2 is YYDKDF (reference sequence).

The genes are TRBV6-5 and TRBJ2-1; 10 bases map to TRBD1. CDR1 and CDR2 (germline): MNHEY, SVGAGI. Trimming cost V 6 bases and J 7 bases; bases outside gene matches: 6. CDR3 size: 14 residues. The CDR3 here is CASRVDRGGNEQFF. DNA of the CDR3: TGTGCCAGCAGGGTGGACAGGGGGGGGAATGAGCAGTTCTTC.

V is TRBV7-9 and J is TRBJ2-7; the D is unclear. Germline CDR1 SEHNR, CDR2 FQNEAQ (reference sequence). V dropped 4 bases and J dropped 3 bases, with 10 bases sitting between them. The CDR3 sequence is 13 residues long. In DNA form, the CDR3 reads TGTGCCAGCAGCTCCTACCAGGTCTACGAGCAGTACTTC. Amino acids: CASSSYQVYEQYF.

A single count supports this clone. The rearrangement joins TRBV4-1 to TRBJ1-2; no reliable D call. V was trimmed by 4 bases and J by 2 bases, leaving 11 bases between them. In germline, CDR1 is MGHRA, CDR2 YSYEKL. This CDR3 comprises 14 residues. CDR3 residues: CASSPLGPNYGYTF. For the CDR3, the DNA is TGCGCCAGCAGCCCCCTCGGCCCCAACTATGGCTACACCTTC.

The chain is built from TRBV2 and TRBJ2-1, with TRBD2 matching over 7 bases. The CDR3 spans 17 residues. V was pared by 6 bases and J by 2 bases, with 13 bases of the junction left unmatched. CDR1 is SNHLY, CDR2 FYNNEI, per germline. CDR3 DNA: TGTGCCAGCAGCGTACCCCTCTCTAGCGGAGCCTACAATGAGCAGTTCTTC. It translates to CASSVPLSSGAYNEQFF.

The chain links TRBV4-3 to TRBJ2-7; D is possibly TRBD1 or TRBD2 (5 bases each). Looked up from germline, CDR1 is LGHNA and CDR2 is YSLEER. The V and J ends lost 3 bases and 4 bases respectively, with 16 bases between them. CDR3 size: 15 residues. The CDR3 bases are TGCGCCAGCAGCCAGCGAACGGGACGCTATTACGAGCAGTACTTC. The encoded protein is CASSQRTGRYYEQYF.